The clone carrying this T cell receptor (beta chain) was observed at least ten times. The germline V and J ends were trimmed by 0 bases and 11 bases, with 17 bases remaining between them. Germline values: CDR1 SGHRS, CDR2 YFSETQ. The CDR3 contains 14 residues. This sample was taken from a study of Graves' ophthalmopathy and Graves' hyperthyroidism. CDR3 regions of TCR beta were amplified from RNA transcripts. After a first-round RT-PCR with HTBI primers, a second-round multiplex PCR was run. TCRdb used MiXCR to reprocess the multiplex PCR reads, holding one entry per CDR3 protein. The table has 620,000 or so distinct CDR3 sequences, 22% seen once.

Source material: peripheral blood. The origin of this receptor is a woman aged 18-30 years with stable Graves' hyperthyroidism. Some clones in this sample may be carry-over from other donors' samples. The chain joins TRBV5-1 to TRBJ1-1; D remains ambiguous. The CDR3 region has the DNA TGCGCCAGCAGCTTGGATGGGAGTGAGGCGTCGGCTTTCTTT. It encodes CASSLDGSEASAFF.